The 19 T cell receptor beta chains below were found in one sample sequenced in a study of blood T cell repertoires in COVID-19. The repertoire was sequenced with immunoSEQ multiplex PCR; TCRdb's copy has only in-frame clones and lacks some. The data hold roughly 80,000 clones, with 60% to 85% observed a single time. Sequenced material: peripheral blood. All receptors derive from a human donor in a cohort sampled during active COVID-19.

The CDR3 protein is CASSVVFSGQPQHF. The CDR3, as DNA: TGTGCCAGCAGTGTAGTCTTCTCAGGTCAGCCCCAGCATTTT. The rearrangement uses TRBV2 and TRBJ1-5, with D hard to call. The germline CDR1 and CDR2 sequences are SNHLY and FYNNEI. This CDR3 is built from 14 residues. Trimming left V 4 bases short and J 6 bases short, with 13 bases between.

V gene TRBV5-1 combines with J gene TRBJ2-7; TRBD1 matches 7 bases. The trim removed 3 bases at V and 0 bases at J, leaving 6 bases unmatched. Per germline, CDR1 SGHRS and CDR2 YFSETQ. The CDR3 is 15 amino acids. Here the CDR3 DNA reads TGCGCCAGCAGCTCCCTGACAGGGTCCTCCTACGAGCAGTACTTC. Its translation is CASSSLTGSSYEQYF.

The chain employs TRBV19 and TRBJ1-4; a possible D gene is TRBD1 (5 bases). Trimming pared 5 bases from V and 8 bases from J, leaving 21 bases between. CDR3 size: 16 residues. The germline gives CDR1 LNHDA, CDR2 SQIVND (reference sequence). The CDR3 is CASSFKSPGRGEKLFF. CDR3 DNA sequence: TGTGCCAGTAGTTTTAAAAGTCCGGGACGGGGGGAAAAACTGTTTTTT.

The rearrangement links TRBV6-4 to TRBJ1-1; the D is unclear. Germline CDR1 reads MRHNA; CDR2 reads SNTAGT. V was cut by 5 bases and J by 1 base, with 8 bases left in between. The CDR3 has 13 residues. CDR3 sequence: CASSLDTNTEAFF. The DNA of the CDR3 is TGTGCCAGCAGTCTCGACACGAACACTGAAGCTTTCTTT.

The V call is TRBV29-1, the J call TRBJ1-4; D possibly corresponds to TRBD1 (5 bases). The CDR3 is made up of 12 amino acids. Germline V CDR1 and CDR2: SQVTM, ANQGSEA. V lost 6 bases and J 3 bases, leaving 8 bases between the germline ends. CDR3 coding DNA: TGCAGCGTCGGGGGTCCTAATGAAAAACTGTTTTTT. Its protein is CSVGGPNEKLFF.

This chain connects TRBV18 to TRBJ1-1; unclear D gene. Deletions cut 2 bases from V and 1 base from J, with 8 bases between. The CDR3 loop spans 14 amino acids. Germline CDR1 KGHSH, CDR2 LQKENI. This CDR3 is CASSPGQTNTEAFF. Here the CDR3 DNA reads TGTGCCAGCTCACCAGGGCAAACGAACACTGAAGCTTTCTTT.

This clone was seen only a few times. This chain connects TRBV12-5 to TRBJ1-2; 8 nucleotides align to TRBD1. Germline V gene data show CDR1 as LGHNT and CDR2 as FRNRAP. V lost 3 bases and J lost 8; bases outside the gene matches: 8. The CDR3 spans 14 residues. Here the CDR3 DNA reads TGTGCTAGTGGTTTATCAGACAGGGGCCGCGGCTACACCTTC. Translated, it gives CASGLSDRGRGYTF.

The genes are TRBV6-5 and TRBJ2-7, with 8 bases aligning to TRBD1. The CDR3 contains 14 residues. The V gene end was trimmed by 1 base and the J gene end by 3 bases; junction bases not matched to a gene: 2. Germline-derived CDR1 and CDR2 are MNHEY and SVGAGI. DNA for the CDR3: TGTGCCAGCAGTTACTGGACAGGGCACTACGAGCAGTACTTC. Amino acid sequence: CASSYWTGHYEQYF.

This chain joins TRBV5-1 and TRBJ1-5, with 10 bases matching TRBD1. V shed 4 bases, J shed 3 bases, and the junction held 4 bases outside the gene matches. Germline V CDR1 and CDR2: SGHRS, YFSETQ. The CDR3 consists of 15 residues. In DNA, the CDR3 is TGCGCCAGCAGCCCGACAGGGGGCACCAATCAGCCCCAGCATTTT. This sequence encodes CASSPTGGTNQPQHF.

For the CDR3, the DNA is TGTGCCATCAGTGACCGGGGGTCTGGGGATGAGACCCAGTACTTC. Protein: CAISDRGSGDETQYF. The chain has TRBV10-3 and TRBJ2-5; possible D gene TRBD2, 6 bases. This CDR3 contains 15 residues. CDR1 ENHRY and CDR2 SYGVKD come from the germline V gene. Trimming stripped 3 bases from V and 5 bases from J, with 16 bases between.

The chain joins TRBV5-1 to TRBJ2-7; 9 positions agree with TRBD1. Germline loops: CDR1 SGHRS, CDR2 YFSETQ. After removal of 3 bases from V and 3 bases from J, the junction contained 4 bases not matched to a gene. The CDR3 runs 14 residues. The chain's CDR3 is CASSSGTGHYEQYF. The CDR3 region has the DNA TGCGCCAGCAGCTCCGGGACAGGGCACTACGAGCAGTACTTC. Filled out from reference TRBV5-1 and TRBJ2-7, the complete variable domain reads KAGVTQTPRYLIKTRGQQVTLSCSPISGHRSVSWYQQTPGQGLQFLFEYFSETQRNKGNFPGRFSGRQFSNSRSEMNVSTLELGDSALYLCASSSGTGHYEQYFGPGTRLTVT.

The chain joins TRBV11-3 to TRBJ2-7, with a weak D call TRBD2 (5 bases). This CDR3 region has 17 residues. CDR1 is SGHNT, CDR2 YENEEA, per germline. Trimming removed 5 bases at V and 6 bases at J, with 26 bases between. CDR3 DNA sequence: TGTGCCAGCAGCCTGACGTGGACTGGAGCATCCCCGGGCGAGCAGTACTTC. This sequence encodes CASSLTWTGASPGEQYF.

The V gene is TRBV24-1, the J gene TRBJ2-7; TRBD2 might be the D (6 bases). V was clipped by 4 bases and J by 6 bases, with 12 bases between them. The CDR3 sequence is 13 residues long. Per germline, CDR1 KGHDR and CDR2 SFDVKD. CDR3 bases: TGTGCCACCAGTGACGGCCGGGGGATCGAGCAGTACTTC. It codes for CATSDGRGIEQYF.

V usage is TRBV6-5 and J usage is TRBJ1-2; perhaps TRBD1 as D (5 bases). The germline V gene encodes CDR1 MNHEY and CDR2 SVGAGI. Between the trimmed V and J ends, which lost 7 bases and 2 bases, there was a span of 17 bases. The length of the CDR3 is 15 residues. Written as DNA, the CDR3 is TGTGCCAGCACCCCCGGGGGAGGGGTGAACTATGGCTACACCTTC. It yields the protein CASTPGGGVNYGYTF.

This chain connects TRBV4-2 to TRBJ2-7; 7 positions agree with TRBD2. Germline assignment: CDR1 LGHNA and CDR2 YNFKEQ. The CDR3 is made up of 16 amino acids. V trimming: 3 bases; J trimming: 1 base; junction bases outside the gene matches: 9. The CDR3 region has the DNA TGTGCCAGCAGCCACCGGGGAGGGACCCTTTCCTACGAGCAGTACTTC. Amino acids: CASSHRGGTLSYEQYF.

The J gene is TRBJ2-7, the V gene TRBV28; 9 positions agree with TRBD2. The CDR3 extends over 17 amino acids. The J segment lost 2 bases and the V segment lost 2 bases, leaving 10 bases of the junction unmatched. CDR1 is MDHEN, CDR2 SYDVKM, per germline. DNA for the CDR3: TGTGCCAGCAGTTTAGTGCCCCGACTAGCGGTTACCTACGAGCAGTACTTC. It codes for CASSLVPRLAVTYEQYF.

The gene calls are TRBV24-1 and TRBJ1-5; the D gene is possibly TRBD1 (5 bases). Deletions cut 4 bases from V and 1 base from J, with 10 bases between. Germline CDR1 reads KGHDR; CDR2 reads SFDVKD. The CDR3 is 15 amino acids. The DNA of the CDR3 is TGTGCCACCAGTGAAACGGGACTCAGCAATCAGCCCCAGCATTTT. It is translated as CATSETGLSNQPQHF.

This chain joins TRBV7-8 and TRBJ2-7, with 10 bases fitting TRBD1. V lost 5 bases and J lost 3; bases outside the gene matches: 4. The CDR3 consists of 14 residues. Per the germline V gene, CDR1 is SGHVS and CDR2 is FQNEAQ. The DNA of the CDR3 is TGTGCCAGCAGCAACGGACAGGGGGGCTACGAGCAGTACTTC. It specifies CASSNGQGGYEQYF.

The chain carries TRBV7-9 and TRBJ1-2, with 8 bases fitting TRBD1. This CDR3 is built from 14 residues. Germline V gives CDR1 SEHNR, CDR2 FQNEAQ (reference sequence). Unmatched junction bases numbered 2, after V lost 2 bases and J lost 3 bases. The CDR3 DNA is TGTGCCAGCAGCTTACAGGGGGCTGACTATGGCTACACCTTC. Translating it yields CASSLQGADYGYTF.